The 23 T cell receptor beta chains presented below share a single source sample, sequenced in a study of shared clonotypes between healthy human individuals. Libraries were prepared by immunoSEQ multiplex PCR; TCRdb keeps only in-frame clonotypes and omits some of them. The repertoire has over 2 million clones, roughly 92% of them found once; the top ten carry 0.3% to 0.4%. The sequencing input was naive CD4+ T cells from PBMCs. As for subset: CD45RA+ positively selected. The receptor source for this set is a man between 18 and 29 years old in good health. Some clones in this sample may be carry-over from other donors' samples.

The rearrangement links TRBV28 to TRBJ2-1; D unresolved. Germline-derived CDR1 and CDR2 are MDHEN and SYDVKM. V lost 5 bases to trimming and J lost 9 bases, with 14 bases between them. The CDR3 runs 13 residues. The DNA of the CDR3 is TGTGCCAGCAGTACCCCCCTTCACGTTGAGCAGTTCTTC. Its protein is CASSTPLHVEQFF.

The CDR3 loop reads CASSLSAGPGDGYTF. CDR3 nucleotide sequence: TGTGCCAGCAGCTTATCGGCAGGGCCCGGGGATGGCTACACCTTC. The V gene is TRBV7-3, the J gene TRBJ1-2; D may be TRBD1 (5 bases). Germline loops: CDR1 SGHTA, CDR2 FQGTGA. Deletions cut 2 bases from V and 6 bases from J, with 16 bases between. CDR3 length equals 15 residues.

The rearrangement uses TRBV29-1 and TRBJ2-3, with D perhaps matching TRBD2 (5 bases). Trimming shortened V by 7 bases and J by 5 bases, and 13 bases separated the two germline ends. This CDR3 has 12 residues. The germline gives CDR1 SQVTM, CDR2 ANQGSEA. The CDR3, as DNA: TGCAGCGCACTAGAGATGGTAGATACGCAGTATTTT. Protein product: CSALEMVDTQYF.

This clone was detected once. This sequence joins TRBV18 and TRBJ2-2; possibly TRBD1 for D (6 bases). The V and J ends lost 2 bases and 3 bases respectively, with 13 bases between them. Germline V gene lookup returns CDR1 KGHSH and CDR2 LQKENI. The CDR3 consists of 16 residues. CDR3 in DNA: TGTGCCAGCTCACCAACCGGCGCAGGGGACACCGGGGAGCTGTTTTTT. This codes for CASSPTGAGDTGELFF.

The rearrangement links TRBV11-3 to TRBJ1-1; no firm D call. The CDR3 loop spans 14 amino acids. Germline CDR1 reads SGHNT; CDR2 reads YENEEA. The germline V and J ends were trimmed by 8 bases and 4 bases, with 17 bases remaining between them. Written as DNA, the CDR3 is TGTGCCAGCTTTTCGGAGGCGGGGATCACTGAAGCTTTCTTT. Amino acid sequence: CASFSEAGITEAFF.

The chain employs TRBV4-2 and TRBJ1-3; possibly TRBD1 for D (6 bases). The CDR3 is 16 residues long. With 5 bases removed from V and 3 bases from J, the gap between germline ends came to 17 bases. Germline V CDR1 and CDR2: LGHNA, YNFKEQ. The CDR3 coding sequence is TGTGCCAGCAGCAGCCGGCCGGGGGCAGATGGAAACACCATATATTTT. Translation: CASSSRPGADGNTIYF.

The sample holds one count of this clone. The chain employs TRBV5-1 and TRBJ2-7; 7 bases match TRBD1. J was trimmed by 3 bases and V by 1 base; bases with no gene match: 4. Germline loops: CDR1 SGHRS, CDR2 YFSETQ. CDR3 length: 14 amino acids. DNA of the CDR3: TGCGCCAGCAGCTTGTTGGGACAGAGCTACGAGCAGTACTTC. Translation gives CASSLLGQSYEQYF.

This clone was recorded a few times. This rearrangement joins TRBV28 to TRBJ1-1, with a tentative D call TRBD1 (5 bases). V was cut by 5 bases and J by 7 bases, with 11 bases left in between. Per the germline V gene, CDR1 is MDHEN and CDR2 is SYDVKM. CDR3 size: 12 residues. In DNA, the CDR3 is TGTGCCAGCAGTGGGGCTACTGGTGAAGCTTTCTTT. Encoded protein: CASSGATGEAFF.

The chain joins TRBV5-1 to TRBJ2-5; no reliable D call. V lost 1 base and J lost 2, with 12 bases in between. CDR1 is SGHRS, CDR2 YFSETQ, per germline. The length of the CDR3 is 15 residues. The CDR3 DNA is TGCGCCAGCAGCTTGCCCGAGGCTGTACAAGAGACCCAGTACTTC. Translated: CASSLPEAVQETQYF.

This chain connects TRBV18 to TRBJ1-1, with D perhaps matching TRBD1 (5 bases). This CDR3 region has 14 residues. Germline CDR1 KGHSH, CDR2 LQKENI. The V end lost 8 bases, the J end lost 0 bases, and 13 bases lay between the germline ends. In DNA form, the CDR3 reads TGTGCCAGCCAAGGGGCGGGGGTGAACACTGAAGCTTTCTTT. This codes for CASQGAGVNTEAFF.

CDR3 in DNA: TGTGCCATCAGTGAGTCAGGGACAGGGGGCTTCAATGAGCAGTTCTTC. Its translation is CAISESGTGGFNEQFF. The V and J genes are TRBV10-3 and TRBJ2-1; TRBD1 aligns across 12 bases. The J segment lost 6 bases and the V segment lost 0 bases, leaving 3 bases of the junction unmatched. Germline V CDR1 and CDR2: ENHRY, SYGVKD. This CDR3 region has 16 residues.

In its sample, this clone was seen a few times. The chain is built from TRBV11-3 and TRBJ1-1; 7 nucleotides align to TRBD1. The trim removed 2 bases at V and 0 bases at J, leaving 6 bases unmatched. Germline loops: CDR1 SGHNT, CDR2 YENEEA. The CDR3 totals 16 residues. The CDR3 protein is CASSLPPGQLNTEAFF. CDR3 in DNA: TGTGCCAGCAGCTTACCCCCGGGACAGCTGAACACTGAAGCTTTCTTT.

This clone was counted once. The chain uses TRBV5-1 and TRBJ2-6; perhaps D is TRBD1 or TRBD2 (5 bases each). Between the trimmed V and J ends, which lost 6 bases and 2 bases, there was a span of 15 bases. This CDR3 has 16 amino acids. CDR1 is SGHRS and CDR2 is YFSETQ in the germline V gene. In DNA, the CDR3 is TGCGCCAGCACCTGGTTCGAGGGGACTGGGGCCAACGTCCTGACTTTC. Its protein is CASTWFEGTGANVLTF.

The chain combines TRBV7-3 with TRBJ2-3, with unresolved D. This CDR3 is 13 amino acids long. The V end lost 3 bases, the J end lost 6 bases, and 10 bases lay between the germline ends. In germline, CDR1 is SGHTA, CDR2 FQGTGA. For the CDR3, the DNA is TGTGCCAGCAGCTTGACGCGATCGGATACGCAGTATTTT. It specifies CASSLTRSDTQYF.

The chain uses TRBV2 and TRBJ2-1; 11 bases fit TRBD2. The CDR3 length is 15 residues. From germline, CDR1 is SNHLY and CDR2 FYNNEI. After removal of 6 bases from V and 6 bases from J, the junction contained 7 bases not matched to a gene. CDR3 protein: CASRLIAGGSNEQFF. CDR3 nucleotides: TGTGCCAGCAGGCTAATAGCGGGAGGGTCCAATGAGCAGTTCTTC.

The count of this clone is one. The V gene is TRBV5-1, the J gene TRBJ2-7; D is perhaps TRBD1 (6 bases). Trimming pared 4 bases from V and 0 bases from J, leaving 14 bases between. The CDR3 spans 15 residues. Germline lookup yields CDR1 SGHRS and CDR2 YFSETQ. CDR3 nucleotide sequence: TGCGCCAGCAGCCCCAGGGGCCAGAGCTCCTACGAGCAGTACTTC. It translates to CASSPRGQSSYEQYF.

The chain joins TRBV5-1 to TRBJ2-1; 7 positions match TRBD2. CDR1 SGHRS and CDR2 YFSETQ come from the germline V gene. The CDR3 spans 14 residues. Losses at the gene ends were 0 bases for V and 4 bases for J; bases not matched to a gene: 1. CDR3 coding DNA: TGCGCCAGCAGCTTGGGGGAGGGTTACAATGAGCAGTTCTTC. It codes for CASSLGEGYNEQFF.

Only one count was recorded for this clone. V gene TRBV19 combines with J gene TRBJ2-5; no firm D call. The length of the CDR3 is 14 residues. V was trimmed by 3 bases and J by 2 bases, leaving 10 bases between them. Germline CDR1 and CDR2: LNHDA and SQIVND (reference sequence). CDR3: CASSILGSQETQYF. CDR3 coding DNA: TGTGCCAGTAGTATTTTAGGTAGTCAAGAGACCCAGTACTTC.

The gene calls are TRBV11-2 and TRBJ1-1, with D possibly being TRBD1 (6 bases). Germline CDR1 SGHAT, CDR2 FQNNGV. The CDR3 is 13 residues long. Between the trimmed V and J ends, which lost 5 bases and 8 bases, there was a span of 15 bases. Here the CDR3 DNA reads TGTGCCAGCAGCCCGTTGGGGGCGAGGGAAGCTTTCTTT. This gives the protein CASSPLGAREAFF.

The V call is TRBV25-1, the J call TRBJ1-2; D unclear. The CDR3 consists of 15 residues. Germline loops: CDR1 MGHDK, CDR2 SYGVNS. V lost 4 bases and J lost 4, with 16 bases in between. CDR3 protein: CASSGSLGAGYGYTF. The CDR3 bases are TGTGCCAGCAGTGGGTCGTTGGGCGCTGGCTATGGCTACACCTTC.

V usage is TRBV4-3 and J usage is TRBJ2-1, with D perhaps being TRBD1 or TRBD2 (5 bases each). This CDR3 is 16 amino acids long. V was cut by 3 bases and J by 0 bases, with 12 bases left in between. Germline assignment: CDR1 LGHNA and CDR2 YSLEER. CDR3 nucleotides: TGCGCCAGCAGCCAGGGACGTCTGAGCTCCTACAATGAGCAGTTCTTC. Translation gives CASSQGRLSSYNEQFF.

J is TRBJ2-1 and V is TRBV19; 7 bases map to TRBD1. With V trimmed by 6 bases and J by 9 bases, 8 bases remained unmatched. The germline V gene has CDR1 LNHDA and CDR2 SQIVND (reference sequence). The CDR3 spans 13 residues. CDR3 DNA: TGTGCCAGTAGGATGGACAGGATGTTTGAGCAGTTCTTC. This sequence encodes CASRMDRMFEQFF.

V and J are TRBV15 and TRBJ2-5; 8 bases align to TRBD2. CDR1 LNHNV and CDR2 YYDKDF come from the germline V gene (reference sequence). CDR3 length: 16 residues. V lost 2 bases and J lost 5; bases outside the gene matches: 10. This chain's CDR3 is CATSRLAGLAPETQYF. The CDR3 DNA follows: TGTGCCACCAGCAGATTAGCGGGACTCGCCCCGGAGACCCAGTACTTC.